The clone carrying this T cell receptor (beta chain) has at least ten counts. Its specificity is not known. This entry is derived from a study of T cells in Graves' hyperthyroidism and ophthalmopathy. Points from the study as a whole: By a 13 V-J model, ophthalmopathy was set apart from stable hyperthyroidism.

V was trimmed by 0 bases and J by 0 bases, leaving 6 bases between them. Germline CDR1 and CDR2: LGHNT and FRNRAP. The CDR3 has 15 amino acids. RNA transcripts were the template for amplifying TCR beta CDR3 regions. In the first-round RT-PCR of the TCR CDR3, the HTBI primer set was used. TCRdb reprocessed the multiplex PCR reads with MiXCR, giving one entry per CDR3 protein. The table records about 280,000 distinct CDR3 sequences, less than 30% of them present only once. Source material: blood. The V call is TRBV12-5, the J call TRBJ1-3; no firm D call. The clonotype comes from a man in his forties with Graves' hyperthyroidism that later progressed to Graves' ophthalmopathy. CDR3 coding DNA: TGTGCTAGTGGTTTGGTACCGCGCTCTGGAAACACCATATATTTT. It encodes CASGLVPRSGNTIYF.